The 22 T cell receptor beta chains below come from one sample, sequenced in a study of cytomegalovirus exposure and HLA in healthy donors. With 60 Vbeta and 13 Jbeta primers, the PCR was carried out. The data were produced by immunoSEQ multiplex PCR, yet TCRdb's version contains in-frame clones alone and is incomplete. In the table there are about 82,000 clones, roughly four fifths of which are singletons. Material for sequencing was PBMCs. The receptors were gathered from a woman between 45 and 65 years old in good health and CMV-seropositive.

The chain employs TRBV29-1 and TRBJ2-1; 10 bases map to TRBD1. The CDR3 is 13 residues long. Looked up from germline, CDR1 is SQVTM and CDR2 is ANQGSEA. V shed 5 bases and J 7 bases; nucleotides not matched to a gene: 5. CDR3 in amino acids: CSVPPGQGNEQFF. CDR3 coding DNA: TGCAGCGTTCCACCGGGACAGGGGAATGAGCAGTTCTTC.

The chain links TRBV19 to TRBJ1-1, with D unclear. Trimming took off 2 bases at V and 4 bases at J, with 8 bases between the two ends. CDR1 and CDR2 (germline): LNHDA, SQIVND (reference sequence). This CDR3 is 13 amino acids long. The CDR3: CASSIPRGTEAFF. The CDR3 coding sequence is TGTGCCAGTAGTATACCAAGAGGCACTGAAGCTTTCTTT.

The CDR3 nucleotides read TGTGCCAGCAGCTTGGGACAGGGCGCCGAGAAGGGCCAAGAGACCCAGTACTTC. Amino acids: CASSLGQGAEKGQETQYF. This chain connects TRBV5-4 to TRBJ2-5; 7 positions match TRBD1. The germline CDR1 and CDR2 sequences are SGHNT and YYREEE (reference sequence). Germline trimming cut 0 bases from V and 1 base from J; bases unmatched to any gene: 12. This CDR3 spans 18 amino acids.

The V and J genes are TRBV7-3 and TRBJ2-2, with TRBD2 matching over 11 bases. The V gene's germline CDR1 is SGHTA and CDR2 FQGTGA. With 5 bases clipped from V and 5 bases from J, the junction kept 7 bases outside the gene matches. There are 16 residues in the CDR3. The CDR3 loop is CASSRTSGSSTGELFF. The CDR3 DNA is TGTGCCAGCAGCAGAACTAGCGGGAGCTCGACCGGGGAGCTGTTTTTT.

This chain links TRBV5-1 with TRBJ2-5; 15 nucleotides agree with TRBD2. The better agreement between TRBJ2-7 and the DNA end casts doubt on the J call. CDR1 and CDR2 from the germline V gene are SGHRS and YFSETQ. The CDR3 is made up of 15 amino acids. CDR3 coding DNA: TGCGCCAGCCGTGGGACTAGCGGGAGGACGTACGAGCAGTACTTC. It codes for CASRGTSGRTYEQYF.

The chain carries TRBV30 and TRBJ1-5; D gene unclear. V was shortened by 2 bases and J by 2 bases, with 10 bases between the two germline ends. Germline V gives CDR1 GTSNPN, CDR2 SVGIG (reference sequence). This CDR3 comprises 14 residues. The CDR3: CAWSKEYGNQPQHF. CDR3 in DNA: TGTGCCTGGAGTAAGGAGTATGGCAATCAGCCCCAGCATTTT.

The chain combines TRBV13 with TRBJ2-1; 10 nucleotides align to TRBD2. Germline V gene data show CDR1 as PRHDT and CDR2 as FYEKMQ (reference sequence). The V and J ends lost 3 bases and 5 bases, in that order; junction bases with no gene match: 4. CDR3 size: 15 residues. CDR3 nucleotides: TGTGCCAGCAGCTTTACTAGCGGGACCGACAATGAGCAGTTCTTC. Protein sequence: CASSFTSGTDNEQFF.

This clone came up once. V and J are TRBV15 and TRBJ2-3; 10 nucleotides agree with TRBD1. The trim removed 8 bases at V and 7 bases at J, leaving 6 bases unmatched. The CDR3 consists of 13 residues. Germline loops: CDR1 LNHNV, CDR2 YYDKDF (reference sequence). The CDR3 region is CATGRDRGHTQYF. CDR3 nucleotides: TGTGCCACCGGCCGGGACAGGGGACATACGCAGTATTTT.

This clone appeared a few times. The rearrangement joins TRBV6-6 to TRBJ2-1; 7 bases are a match to TRBD1. The CDR3 length is 14 residues. Germline CDR1 and CDR2: MNHNY and SVGAGI (reference sequence). V gave up 6 bases and J gave up 4 bases; unmatched junction bases: 6. Here the CDR3 DNA reads TGTGCCAGCAGGACGACAGGGCGATACAATGAGCAGTTCTTC. Translating gives CASRTTGRYNEQFF.

V gene TRBV6-4 combines with J gene TRBJ2-1, with D perhaps matching TRBD1 (6 bases). CDR1 and CDR2 from the germline V gene are MRHNA and SNTAGT. The CDR3 extends over 16 amino acids. The V end lost 6 bases, the J end lost 4 bases, and 19 bases lay between the germline ends. The CDR3: CASRLDSPLTYNEQFF. CDR3 nucleotides: TGTGCCAGCAGACTGGACAGCCCGCTAACTTACAATGAGCAGTTCTTC.

The chain combines TRBV25-1 with TRBJ2-5; tentative D call: TRBD1 (7 bases). Germline CDR1 and CDR2: MGHDK and SYGVNS. The CDR3 extends over 14 amino acids. Trimming left V 4 bases short and J 4 bases short, with 13 bases between. DNA for the CDR3: TGTGCCAGCAGTGTAGGAGGGGGCAGAGAGACCCAGTACTTC. Translation: CASSVGGGRETQYF.

The chain joins TRBV10-1 to TRBJ1-1; D may be TRBD1 (6 bases). Trimming removed 4 bases from V and 1 base from J, with 13 bases in between. The CDR3 is 15 amino acids. The germline CDR1 and CDR2 sequences are WNHNN and SYGVQD (reference sequence). In nucleotides, the CDR3 is TGCGCCAGCAGTGCCGCCGGGACAAAGAACACTGAAGCTTTCTTT. It translates to CASSAAGTKNTEAFF.

This clone has just one count. The CDR3, as DNA: TGCAGCGTTGCTAGTAGGACAGGGGTGTCCGAGCAGTACTTC. Translation gives CSVASRTGVSEQYF. The V gene is TRBV29-1, the J gene TRBJ2-7; 9 positions agree with TRBD1. The germline V gene encodes CDR1 SQVTM and CDR2 ANQGSEA. CDR3 length: 14 amino acids. The trim removed 4 bases at V and 6 bases at J, leaving 10 bases unmatched.

The rearrangement links TRBV5-1 to TRBJ2-1, with 12 bases that match TRBD2. The CDR3 length is 16 residues. With 3 bases clipped from V and 3 bases from J, the junction kept 4 bases outside the gene matches. Germline CDR1 reads SGHRS; CDR2 reads YFSETQ. The CDR3 nucleotides are TGCGCCAGCAGCTCCCCGGGACTAGCGGGCTACAATGAGCAGTTCTTC. As protein: CASSSPGLAGYNEQFF.

This chain connects TRBV7-8 to TRBJ1-5; D is perhaps TRBD1 (5 bases). The length of the CDR3 is 14 residues. CDR1 SGHVS and CDR2 FQNEAQ come from the germline V gene. Trimming left V 5 bases short and J 11 bases short, with 19 bases between. CDR3 DNA sequence: TGTGCCAGCAGCCCGACATATAGCAAGGGGACCCAGCATTTT. Its protein is CASSPTYSKGTQHF.

J is TRBJ2-1 and V is TRBV29-1; 10 bases match TRBD2. Germline lookup yields CDR1 SQVTM and CDR2 ANQGSEA. The trim removed 8 bases at V and 9 bases at J, leaving 7 bases unmatched. This CDR3 is 12 amino acids long. This chain's CDR3 is CSSLAGAGEQFF. CDR3 DNA sequence: TGCAGCTCGCTAGCGGGAGCAGGTGAGCAGTTCTTC.

V usage is TRBV11-2 and J usage is TRBJ1-1; TRBD1 aligns across 7 bases. V lost 1 base and J lost 4; bases outside the gene matches: 3. The CDR3 totals 14 residues. The germline gives CDR1 SGHAT, CDR2 FQNNGV. CDR3: CASSLVPGGTEAFF. The DNA of the CDR3 is TGTGCCAGCAGCTTAGTTCCAGGGGGCACTGAAGCTTTCTTT.

This clone was picked up one time. This sequence joins TRBV5-8 and TRBJ2-5; TRBD1 might be the D (5 bases). The ends were cut back, 0 bases at V and 2 bases at J, with 8 bases in the middle. The CDR3 length is 14 residues. Germline CDR1 SGHTS, CDR2 YDEGEE. For the CDR3, the DNA is TGTGCCAGCAGCTTGGGGCAGGGTCAAGAGACCCAGTACTTC. Encoded protein: CASSLGQGQETQYF.

V gene TRBV29-1 combines with J gene TRBJ2-5; D perhaps matches TRBD2 (5 bases). This CDR3 region has 12 residues. Germline CDR1 and CDR2: SQVTM and ANQGSEA. Trimming took off 7 bases at V and 5 bases at J, with 14 bases between the two ends. For the CDR3, the DNA is TGCAGCGCCAAAACGGGGTCCGAGACCCAGTACTTC. Translated: CSAKTGSETQYF.

The V gene is TRBV9, the J gene TRBJ2-7; weak D call: TRBD1 (6 bases). Trimming stripped 2 bases from V and 4 bases from J, with 13 bases between. The CDR3 has 14 amino acids. Germline V gene sequence: CDR1 SGDLS, CDR2 YYNGEE. The CDR3 sequence: CASSVQGLTYEQYF. Here the CDR3 DNA reads TGTGCCAGCAGCGTGCAGGGGTTAACATACGAGCAGTACTTC.

This chain uses TRBV28 with TRBJ2-1; D is unresolved. CDR1 is MDHEN and CDR2 is SYDVKM in the germline V gene. V lost 4 bases and J 0 bases, leaving 7 bases between the germline ends. CDR3 length: 14 amino acids. In DNA, the CDR3 is TGTGCCAGCAGTTCACAGATCTCCTACAATGAGCAGTTCTTC. The encoded protein is CASSSQISYNEQFF.

The V and J genes are TRBV19 and TRBJ1-1; D gene ambiguous. Trimming shortened V by 5 bases and J by 1 base, and 5 bases separated the two germline ends. Per germline, CDR1 LNHDA and CDR2 SQIVND (reference sequence). The CDR3 is made up of 12 amino acids. The CDR3: CASSPRNTEAFF. The CDR3 nucleotides read TGTGCCAGTAGTCCCAGGAACACTGAAGCTTTCTTT.